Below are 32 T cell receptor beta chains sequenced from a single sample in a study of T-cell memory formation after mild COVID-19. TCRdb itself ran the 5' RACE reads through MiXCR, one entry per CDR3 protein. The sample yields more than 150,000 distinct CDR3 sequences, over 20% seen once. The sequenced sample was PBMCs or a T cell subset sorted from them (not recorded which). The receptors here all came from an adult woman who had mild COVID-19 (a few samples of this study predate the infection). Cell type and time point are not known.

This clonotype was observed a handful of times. The CDR3 nucleotides read TGTGCCAGCAGCTTAGCTTCGGGATCAGATACGCAGTATTTT. This gives the protein CASSLASGSDTQYF. The genes are TRBV7-6 and TRBJ2-3; weak D call: TRBD2 (5 bases). The ends were cut back, 0 bases at V and 4 bases at J, with 8 bases in the middle. Germline V gives CDR1 SGHVS, CDR2 FNYEAQ. This CDR3 is 14 amino acids long.

The DNA of the CDR3 is TGCAGCGTTGTCCGGGACAGCTCCTACAATGAGCAGTTCTTC. Residues: CSVVRDSSYNEQFF. The chain carries TRBV29-1 and TRBJ2-1; 7 bases match TRBD1. This CDR3 region has 14 residues. Germline V CDR1 and CDR2: SQVTM, ANQGSEA. The junction had 3 bases not matched to a gene; V was cut back by 4 bases and J by 0 bases.

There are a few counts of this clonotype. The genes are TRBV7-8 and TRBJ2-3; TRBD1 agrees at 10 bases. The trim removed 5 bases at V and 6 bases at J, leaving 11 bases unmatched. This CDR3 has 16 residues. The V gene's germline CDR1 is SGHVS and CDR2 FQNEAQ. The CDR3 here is CASSVTGTGVLDTQYF. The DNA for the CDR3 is TGTGCCAGCAGCGTCACCGGGACAGGGGTATTGGATACGCAGTATTTT. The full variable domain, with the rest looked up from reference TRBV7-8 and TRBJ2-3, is GAGVSQSPRYKVAKRGQDVALRCDPISGHVSLFWYQQALGQGPEFLTYFQNEAQLDKSGLPSDRFFAERPEGSVSTLKIQRTQQEDSAVYLCASSVTGTGVLDTQYFGPGTRLTVL.

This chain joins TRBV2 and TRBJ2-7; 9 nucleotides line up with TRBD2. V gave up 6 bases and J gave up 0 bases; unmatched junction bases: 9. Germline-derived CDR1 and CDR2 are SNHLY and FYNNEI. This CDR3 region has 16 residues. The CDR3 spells CASRDPGTSSSYEQYF. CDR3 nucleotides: TGTGCCAGCAGAGACCCCGGGACTAGCTCCTCCTACGAGCAGTACTTC. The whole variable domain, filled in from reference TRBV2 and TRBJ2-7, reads EPEVTQTPSHQVTQMGQEVILRCVPISNHLYFYWYRQILGQKVEFLVSFYNNEISEKSEIFDDQFSVERPDGSNFTLKIRSTKLEDSAMYFCASRDPGTSSSYEQYFGPGTRLTVT.

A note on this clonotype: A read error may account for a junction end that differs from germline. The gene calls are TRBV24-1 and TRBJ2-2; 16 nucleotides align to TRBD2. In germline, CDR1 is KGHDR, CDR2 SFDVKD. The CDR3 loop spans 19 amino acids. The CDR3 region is CATSDPRGLAGGPVGEMFF. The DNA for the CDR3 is TGTGCCACCAGTGATCCGCGGGGACTAGCGGGAGGGCCTGTCGGGGAGATGTTTTTT.

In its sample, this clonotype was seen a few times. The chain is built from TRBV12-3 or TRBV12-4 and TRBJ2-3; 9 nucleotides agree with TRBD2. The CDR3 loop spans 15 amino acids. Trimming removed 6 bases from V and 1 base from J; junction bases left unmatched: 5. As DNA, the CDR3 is TGTGCCAGCAGGGGGCTAGCGGGACGCACAGATACGCAGTATTTT. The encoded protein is CASRGLAGRTDTQYF.

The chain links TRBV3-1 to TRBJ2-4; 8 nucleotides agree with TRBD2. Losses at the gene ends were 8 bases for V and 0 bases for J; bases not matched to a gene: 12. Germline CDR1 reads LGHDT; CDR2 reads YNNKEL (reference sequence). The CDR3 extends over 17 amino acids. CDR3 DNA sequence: TGTGCCAGCCGCGAGAGCGGGAGTGGCTCAGCCAAAAACATTCAGTACTTC. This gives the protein CASRESGSGSAKNIQYF.

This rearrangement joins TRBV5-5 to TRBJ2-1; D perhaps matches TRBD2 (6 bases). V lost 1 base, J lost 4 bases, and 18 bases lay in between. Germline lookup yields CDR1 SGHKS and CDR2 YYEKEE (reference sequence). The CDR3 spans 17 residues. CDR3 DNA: TGTGCCAGCAGCTTGAGTCCGGGAGTGTCCCCGTACAATGAGCAGTTCTTC. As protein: CASSLSPGVSPYNEQFF.

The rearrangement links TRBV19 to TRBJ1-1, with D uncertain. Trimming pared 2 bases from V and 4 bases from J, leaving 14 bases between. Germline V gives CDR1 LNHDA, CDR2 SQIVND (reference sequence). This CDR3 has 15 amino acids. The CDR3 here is CASSIMSGWGTEAFF. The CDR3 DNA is TGTGCCAGTAGTATAATGTCGGGGTGGGGCACTGAAGCTTTCTTT.

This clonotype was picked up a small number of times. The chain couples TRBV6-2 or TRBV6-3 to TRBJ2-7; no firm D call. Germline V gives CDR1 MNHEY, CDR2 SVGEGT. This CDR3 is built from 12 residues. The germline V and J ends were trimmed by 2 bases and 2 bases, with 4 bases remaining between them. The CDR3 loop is CASSYGTYEQYF. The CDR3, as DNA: TGTGCCAGCAGTTACGGTACCTACGAGCAGTACTTC.

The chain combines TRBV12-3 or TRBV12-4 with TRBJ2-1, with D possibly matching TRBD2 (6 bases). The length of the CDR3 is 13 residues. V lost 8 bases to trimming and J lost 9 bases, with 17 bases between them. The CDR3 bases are TGTGCCAGCCTGCGGGACTCGGTACCTGAGCAGTTCTTC. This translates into CASLRDSVPEQFF.

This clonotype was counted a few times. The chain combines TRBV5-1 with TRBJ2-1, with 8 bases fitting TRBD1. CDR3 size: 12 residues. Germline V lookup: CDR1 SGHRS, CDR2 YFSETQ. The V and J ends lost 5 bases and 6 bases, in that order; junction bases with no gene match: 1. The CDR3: CASRGQGNEQFF. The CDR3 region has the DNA TGCGCCAGCAGAGGACAGGGCAATGAGCAGTTCTTC.

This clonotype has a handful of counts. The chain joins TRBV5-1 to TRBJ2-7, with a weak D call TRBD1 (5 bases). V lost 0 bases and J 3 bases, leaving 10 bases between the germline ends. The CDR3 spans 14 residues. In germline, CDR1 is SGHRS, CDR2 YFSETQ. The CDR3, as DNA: TGCGCCAGCAGCTTGGCTGGACACTACTACGAGCAGTACTTC. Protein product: CASSLAGHYYEQYF.

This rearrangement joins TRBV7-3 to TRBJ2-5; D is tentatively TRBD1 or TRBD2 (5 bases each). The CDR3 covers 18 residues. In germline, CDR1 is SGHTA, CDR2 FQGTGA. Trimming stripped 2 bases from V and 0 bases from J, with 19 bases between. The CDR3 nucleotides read TGTGCCAGCAGCTTACGGGGCCTGGCGGCCTCGTACCAAGAGACCCAGTACTTC. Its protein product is CASSLRGLAASYQETQYF.

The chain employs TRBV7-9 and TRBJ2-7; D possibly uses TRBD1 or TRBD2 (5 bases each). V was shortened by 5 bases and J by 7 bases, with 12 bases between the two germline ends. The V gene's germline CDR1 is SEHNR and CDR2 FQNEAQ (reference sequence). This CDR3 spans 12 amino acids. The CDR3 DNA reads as TGTGCCAGCAGCGCAGGGACGGAAGAGCAGTACTTC. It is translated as CASSAGTEEQYF.

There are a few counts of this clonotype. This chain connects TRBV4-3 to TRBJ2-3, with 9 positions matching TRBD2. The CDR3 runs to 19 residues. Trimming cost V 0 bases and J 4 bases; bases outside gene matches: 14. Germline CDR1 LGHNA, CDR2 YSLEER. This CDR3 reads CASSQDDSREGLWADTQYF. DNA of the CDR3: TGCGCCAGCAGCCAAGATGATTCGCGGGAGGGCCTCTGGGCAGATACGCAGTATTTT.

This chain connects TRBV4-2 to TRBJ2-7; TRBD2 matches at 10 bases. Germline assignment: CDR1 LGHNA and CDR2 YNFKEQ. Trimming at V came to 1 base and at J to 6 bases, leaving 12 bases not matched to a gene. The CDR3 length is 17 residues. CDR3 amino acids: CASSQVPPSGGHGEQYF. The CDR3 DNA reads TGTGCCAGCAGCCAAGTTCCCCCTAGCGGGGGTCACGGCGAGCAGTACTTC.

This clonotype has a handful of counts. In nucleotides, the CDR3 is TGTGCCAGCAGCTTTCCGGGACAGACCTATGGCTACACCTTC. Its translation is CASSFPGQTYGYTF. This chain joins TRBV5-8 and TRBJ1-2; TRBD1 aligns across 7 bases. V was clipped by 2 bases and J by 4 bases; unmatched bases: 5. Germline CDR1 is SGHTS and CDR2 is YDEGEE. This CDR3 has 14 residues.

CDR3 sequence (DNA): TGCGCCAGCAGCCGCGAAGAAGGGGATTCAGGCATTCAGTACTTC. Protein: CASSREEGDSGIQYF. The genes are TRBV4-1 and TRBJ2-4; tentatively, D is TRBD1 (5 bases). Trimming cost V 4 bases and J 9 bases, with 19 bases left between them. CDR1 and CDR2 from the germline V gene are MGHRA and YSYEKL. This CDR3 contains 15 residues.

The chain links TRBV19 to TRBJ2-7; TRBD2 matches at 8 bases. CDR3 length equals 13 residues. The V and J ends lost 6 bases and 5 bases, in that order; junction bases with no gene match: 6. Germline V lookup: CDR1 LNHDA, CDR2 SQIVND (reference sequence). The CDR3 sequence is CASSYQRGNEQYF. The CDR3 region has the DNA TGTGCCAGTAGCTACCAGCGGGGGAACGAGCAGTACTTC.

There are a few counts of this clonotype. In nucleotides, the CDR3 is TGTGCCAGCAGTTTATCAGGGAGCGGCTACACCTTC. Translation: CASSLSGSGYTF. The V gene is TRBV27, the J gene TRBJ1-2; D not certain. V dropped 0 bases and J dropped 8 bases, with 7 bases sitting between them. The CDR3 has 12 residues. Germline lookup yields CDR1 MNHEY and CDR2 SMNVEV (reference sequence).

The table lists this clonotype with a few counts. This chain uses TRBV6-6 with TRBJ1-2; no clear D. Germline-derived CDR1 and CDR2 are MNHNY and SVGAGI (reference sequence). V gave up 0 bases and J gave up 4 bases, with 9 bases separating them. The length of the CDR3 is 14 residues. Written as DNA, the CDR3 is TGTGCCAGCAGTTACTCCGGCGAGGGCTATGGCTACACCTTC. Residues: CASSYSGEGYGYTF.

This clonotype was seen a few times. CDR3 loop: CASQGEATEAFF. CDR3 sequence (DNA): TGTGCCAGTCAGGGGGAGGCCACTGAAGCTTTCTTT. The rearrangement links TRBV6-1 to TRBJ1-1; 7 bases agree with TRBD1. The germline V gene encodes CDR1 MNHNS and CDR2 SASEGT. This CDR3 spans 12 amino acids. V shed 9 bases, J shed 4 bases, and the junction held 5 bases outside the gene matches.

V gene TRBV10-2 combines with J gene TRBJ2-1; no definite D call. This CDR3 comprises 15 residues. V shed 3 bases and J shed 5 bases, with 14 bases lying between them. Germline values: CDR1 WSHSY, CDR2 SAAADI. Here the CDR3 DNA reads TGCGCCAGCAGTGACCTGGGCCCCCTAAACAATGAGCAGTTCTTC. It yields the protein CASSDLGPLNNEQFF.

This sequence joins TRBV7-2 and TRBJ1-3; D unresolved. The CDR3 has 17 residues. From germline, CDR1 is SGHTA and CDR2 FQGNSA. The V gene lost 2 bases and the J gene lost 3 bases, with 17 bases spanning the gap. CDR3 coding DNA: TGTGCCAGCAGCTTATGGTTCTCCGGAACGGATGGAAACACCATATATTTT. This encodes CASSLWFSGTDGNTIYF.

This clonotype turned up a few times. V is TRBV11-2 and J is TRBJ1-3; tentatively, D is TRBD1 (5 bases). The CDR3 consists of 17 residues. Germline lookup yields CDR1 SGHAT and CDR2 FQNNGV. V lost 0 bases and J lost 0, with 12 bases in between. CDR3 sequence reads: CASSLDGWQGSGNTIYF. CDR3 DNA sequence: TGTGCCAGCAGCTTAGATGGGTGGCAGGGCTCTGGAAACACCATATATTTT. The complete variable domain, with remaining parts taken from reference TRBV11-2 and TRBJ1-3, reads EAGVAQSPRYKIIEKRQSVAFWCNPISGHATLYWYQQILGQGPKLLIQFQNNGVVDDSQLPKDRFSAERLKGVDSTLKIQPAKLEDSAVYLCASSLDGWQGSGNTIYFGEGSWLTVV.

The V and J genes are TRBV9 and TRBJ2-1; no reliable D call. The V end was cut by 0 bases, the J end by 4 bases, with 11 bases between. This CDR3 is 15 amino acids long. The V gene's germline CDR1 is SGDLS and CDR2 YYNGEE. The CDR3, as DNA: TGTGCCAGCAGCGTAGGGGGTCGAGGATACAATGAGCAGTTCTTC. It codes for CASSVGGRGYNEQFF.

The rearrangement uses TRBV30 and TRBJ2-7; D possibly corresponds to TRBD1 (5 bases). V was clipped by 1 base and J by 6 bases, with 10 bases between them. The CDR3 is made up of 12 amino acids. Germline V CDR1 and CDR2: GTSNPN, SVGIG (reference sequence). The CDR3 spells CAWSGYQGEQYF. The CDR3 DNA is TGTGCCTGGAGTGGCTATCAGGGCGAGCAGTACTTC.

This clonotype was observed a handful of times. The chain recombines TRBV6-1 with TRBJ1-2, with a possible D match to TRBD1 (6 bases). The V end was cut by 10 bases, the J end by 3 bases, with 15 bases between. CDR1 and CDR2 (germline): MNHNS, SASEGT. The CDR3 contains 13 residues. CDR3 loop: CATRPAGDYGYTF. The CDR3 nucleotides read TGTGCCACCCGACCCGCAGGGGACTATGGCTACACCTTC.

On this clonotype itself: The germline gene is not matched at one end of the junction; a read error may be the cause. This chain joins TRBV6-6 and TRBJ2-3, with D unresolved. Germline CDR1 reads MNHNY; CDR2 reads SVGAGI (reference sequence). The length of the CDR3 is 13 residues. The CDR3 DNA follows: TGTGACAGCAGTTACCGCTTCACAGATACGCAGTATTTT. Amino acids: CDSSYRFTDTQYF.

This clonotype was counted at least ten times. CDR3 nucleotides: TGTGCCAGCAGCCCGAGAGGTGGGACACAGGGCCACAATGAGCAGTTCTTC. Protein: CASSPRGGTQGHNEQFF. This rearrangement joins TRBV7-9 to TRBJ2-1, with D maybe TRBD1 (6 bases). Germline CDR1 is SEHNR and CDR2 is FQNEAQ (reference sequence). This CDR3 is built from 17 residues. Trimming pared 5 bases from V and 5 bases from J, leaving 22 bases between.

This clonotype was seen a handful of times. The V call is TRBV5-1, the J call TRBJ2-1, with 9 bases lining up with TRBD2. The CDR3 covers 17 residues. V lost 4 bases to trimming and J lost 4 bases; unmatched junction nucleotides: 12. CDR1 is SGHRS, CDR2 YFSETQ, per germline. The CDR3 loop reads CASSPGIAGEAYNEQFF. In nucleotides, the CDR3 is TGCGCCAGCAGCCCCGGAATAGCGGGAGAGGCATACAATGAGCAGTTCTTC.